This T cell receptor beta chain was sequenced in a study of T cell responses to AZD1222 COVID-19 vaccine. General study points: Researchers took repertoire samples only after the peak T cell response had come. At study baseline, merely about 6 AZD1222 recipients were seropositive. Mostly white British, mostly female donors; authors suggested clonal diversity may be underestimated. Compared with day 0, the breadth and depth of the Spike-specific TCR repertoire rose significantly after two doses of AZD1222.

Method: immunoSEQ multiplex PCR; TCRdb's copy keeps in-frame clones and lacks some. Here the sample spans 100,000 to 150,000 clones, around 91% being singletons. With V trimmed by 6 bases and J by 6 bases, 6 bases remained unmatched. The V gene's germline CDR1 is MNHEY and CDR2 SVGAGI. This CDR3 has 14 amino acids. Comments on this clone: What it binds is unknown.

The source was peripheral blood, collected on day 0 of MenACWY control vaccination. The chain links TRBV6-5 to TRBJ2-4; 9 bases map to TRBD2. This sequence originates from an adult in good health. CDR3 coding DNA: TGTGCCAGCAGCCGCGGGGGGGGCACAAACATTCAGTACTTC. Translating gives CASSRGGGTNIQYF.